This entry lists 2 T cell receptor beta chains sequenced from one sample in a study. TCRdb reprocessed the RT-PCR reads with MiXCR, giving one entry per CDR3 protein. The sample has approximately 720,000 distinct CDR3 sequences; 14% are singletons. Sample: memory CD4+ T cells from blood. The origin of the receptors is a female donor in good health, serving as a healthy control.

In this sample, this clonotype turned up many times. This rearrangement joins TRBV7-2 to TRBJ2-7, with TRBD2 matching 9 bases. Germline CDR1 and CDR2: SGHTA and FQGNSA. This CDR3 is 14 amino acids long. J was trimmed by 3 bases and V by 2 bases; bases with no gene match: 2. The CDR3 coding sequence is TGTGCCAGCAGCTTAAGTAGCGGGAGCTACGAGCAGTACTTC. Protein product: CASSLSSGSYEQYF.

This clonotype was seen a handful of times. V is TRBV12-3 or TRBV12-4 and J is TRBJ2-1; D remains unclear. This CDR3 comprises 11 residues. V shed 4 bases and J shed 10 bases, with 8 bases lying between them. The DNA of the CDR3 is TGTGCCAGCAGTTCAGAGGTGGAGCAGTTCTTC. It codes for CASSSEVEQFF.